What follows are 6 T cell receptor beta chains derived from one specimen sequenced in a study of technical replicates of blood from a few donors. This table comes from immunoSEQ multiplex PCR, and its TCRdb copy is limited to in-frame clones, with some not included. The profile shows about 80,000 clones, 90% to 95% of them singletons. The material sequenced was T cells isolated from PBMCs. These TCRs come from a human donor in good health.

This rearrangement joins TRBV7-9 to TRBJ1-1, with a weak D call TRBD1 (5 bases). Trimming removed 5 bases at V and 5 bases at J, with 18 bases between. The CDR3 totals 15 residues. Germline V gene data show CDR1 as SEHNR and CDR2 as FQNEAQ (reference sequence). The CDR3 DNA reads as TGTGCCAGCAGCACCCAGCCCGGGAGGGGTACTGAAGCTTTCTTT. Translation gives CASSTQPGRGTEAFF.

V is TRBV5-3 and J is TRBJ1-1; the D gene is possibly TRBD1 (5 bases). TRBV5-3 belongs to the ORF category, with a function that is uncertain. V dropped 6 bases and J dropped 5 bases, with 8 bases sitting between them. The CDR3 is 11 residues long. In DNA form, the CDR3 reads TGTGCCAGAATGCCAGGGACTGAAGCTTTCTTT. The encoded protein is CARMPGTEAFF.

This chain uses TRBV5-5 with TRBJ2-7; unclear D gene. Trimming took off 0 bases at V and 3 bases at J, with 7 bases between the two ends. CDR3 length: 13 amino acids. Per germline, CDR1 SGHKS and CDR2 YYEKEE (reference sequence). CDR3 DNA sequence: TGTGCCAGCAGCTTGGAGCCTCACTACGAGCAGTACTTC. It is translated as CASSLEPHYEQYF.

This rearrangement joins TRBV6-1 to TRBJ2-2, with D perhaps matching TRBD2 (6 bases). CDR1 MNHNS and CDR2 SASEGT come from the germline V gene. Trimming took off 3 bases at V and 6 bases at J, with 14 bases between the two ends. The CDR3 has 15 residues. This CDR3 reads CASSDPMEGAGELFF. The DNA for the CDR3 is TGTGCCAGCAGTGACCCGATGGAGGGCGCCGGGGAGCTGTTTTTT.

The V gene is TRBV19, the J gene TRBJ2-3; a weak D match, TRBD2 (6 bases). The germline V gene has CDR1 LNHDA and CDR2 SQIVND (reference sequence). The ends were cut back, 1 base at V and 4 bases at J, with 15 bases in the middle. The CDR3 consists of 16 residues. The CDR3 loop is CASSIGGVEAPDTQYF. DNA for the CDR3: TGTGCCAGTAGTATAGGGGGGGTTGAGGCCCCAGATACGCAGTATTTT.

This clone was detected once. J is TRBJ2-1 and V is TRBV9; 7 nucleotides line up with TRBD2. Germline values: CDR1 SGDLS, CDR2 YYNGEE. J lost 5 bases, V lost 0 bases, and 14 bases had no gene match. The CDR3 covers 18 residues. The DNA for the CDR3 is TGTGCCAGCAGCGTAGGTGTCTTTGGGGCTAGCGGCCACAATGAGCAGTTCTTC. Translation: CASSVGVFGASGHNEQFF. Complete variable domain (other parts from reference TRBV9 and TRBJ2-1): DSGVTQTPKHLITATGQRVTLRCSPRSGDLSVYWYQQSLDQGLQFLIQYYNGEERAKGNILERFSAQQFPDLHSELNLSSLELGDSALYFCASSVGVFGASGHNEQFFGPGTRLTVL.